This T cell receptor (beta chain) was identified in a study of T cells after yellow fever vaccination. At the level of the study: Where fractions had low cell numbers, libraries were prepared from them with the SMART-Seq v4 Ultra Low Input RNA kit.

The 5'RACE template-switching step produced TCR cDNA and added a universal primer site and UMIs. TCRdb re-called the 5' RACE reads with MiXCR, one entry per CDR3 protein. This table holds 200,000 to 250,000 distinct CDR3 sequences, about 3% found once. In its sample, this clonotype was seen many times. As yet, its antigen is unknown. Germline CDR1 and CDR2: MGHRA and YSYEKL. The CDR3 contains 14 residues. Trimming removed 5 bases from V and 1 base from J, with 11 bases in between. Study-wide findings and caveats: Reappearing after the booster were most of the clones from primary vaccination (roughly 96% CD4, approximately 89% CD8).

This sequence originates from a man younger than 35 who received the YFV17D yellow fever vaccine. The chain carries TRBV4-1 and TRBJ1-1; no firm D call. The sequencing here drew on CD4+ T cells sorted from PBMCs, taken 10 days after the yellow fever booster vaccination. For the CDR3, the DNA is TGCGCCAGCAGCTCCCGACACCAGAACACTGAAGCTTTCTTT. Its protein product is CASSSRHQNTEAFF.